This T cell receptor beta chain was identified in a study of blood T cell repertoires in COVID-19. The germline V and J ends were trimmed by 3 bases and 7 bases, with 18 bases remaining between them. The CDR3 has 15 amino acids. From germline, CDR1 is ENHRY and CDR2 SYGVKD. The table came from immunoSEQ multiplex PCR; TCRdb's copy has only in-frame clones and leaves some out. The profile covers approximately 90,000 clones, with over 60% appearing a single time and less than 60% taken by the ten largest. The sequence was collected from a human donor in a cohort sampled during active COVID-19. V is TRBV10-3 and J is TRBJ1-2; D is uncertain. Material: peripheral blood. CDR3 residues: CAISDHSTQFGGYTF. DNA for the CDR3: TGTGCCATCAGTGACCACAGCACCCAGTTCGGTGGCTACACCTTC.